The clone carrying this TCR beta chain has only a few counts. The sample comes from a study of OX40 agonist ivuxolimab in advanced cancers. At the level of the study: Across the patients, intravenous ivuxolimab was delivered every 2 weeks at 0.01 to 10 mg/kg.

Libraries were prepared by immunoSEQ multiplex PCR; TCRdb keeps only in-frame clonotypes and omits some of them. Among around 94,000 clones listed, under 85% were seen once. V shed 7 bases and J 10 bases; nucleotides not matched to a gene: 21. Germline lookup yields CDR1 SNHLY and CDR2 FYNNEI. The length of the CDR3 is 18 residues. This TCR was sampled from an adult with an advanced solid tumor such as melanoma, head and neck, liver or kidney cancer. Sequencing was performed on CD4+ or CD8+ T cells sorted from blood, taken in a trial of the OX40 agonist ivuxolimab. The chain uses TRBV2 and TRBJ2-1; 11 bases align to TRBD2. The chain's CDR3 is CASTKRLLLAGEGFEQFF. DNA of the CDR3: TGTGCCAGCACCAAACGGCTATTACTAGCGGGAGAAGGGTTCGAGCAGTTCTTC.